The 27 T cell receptor beta chains below were found in one sample sequenced in a study of blood T cell repertoires in COVID-19. Data came from immunoSEQ multiplex PCR; TCRdb stores just in-frame clones and leaves some out. The sample has some 54,000 clones; approximately 82% are singletons. Sample: peripheral blood. These receptors all stem from a man aged 65 to 85 with active COVID-19.

The chain joins TRBV28 to TRBJ1-2, with 11 bases aligning to TRBD1. Germline V gene sequence: CDR1 MDHEN, CDR2 SYDVKM. Trimming removed 4 bases from V and 8 bases from J; junction bases left unmatched: 6. This CDR3 region has 14 residues. The CDR3 here is CASSSQRTGGGYTF. CDR3 bases: TGTGCCAGCAGTTCCCAACGGACAGGGGGCGGCTACACCTTC.

This clone appeared once. The chain is built from TRBV7-9 and TRBJ1-6; 10 bases are a match to TRBD1. The CDR3 has 16 residues. The V gene's germline CDR1 is SEHNR and CDR2 FQNEAQ (reference sequence). V lost 5 bases, J lost 7 bases, and 8 bases stayed unmatched. Here the CDR3 DNA reads TGTGCCAGCAGCCAGTTCCCGACAGGGGGCAATTCACCCCTCCACTTT. Protein sequence: CASSQFPTGGNSPLHF.

The gene calls are TRBV6-5 and TRBJ2-7, with 7 bases fitting TRBD2. J lost 4 bases, V lost 3 bases, and 3 bases had no gene match. Per germline, CDR1 MNHEY and CDR2 SVGAGI. The CDR3 consists of 13 residues. In DNA, the CDR3 is TGTGCCAGCAGTTATAGGGGAGGGTACGAGCAGTACTTC. It yields the protein CASSYRGGYEQYF.

This clone showed up just a few times. V and J are TRBV18 and TRBJ1-6; TRBD1 aligns across 7 bases. The CDR3 runs to 16 residues. Germline CDR1 KGHSH, CDR2 LQKENI. Trimming cost V 3 bases and J 5 bases; bases outside gene matches: 7. CDR3 DNA: TGTGCCAGCTCACCGTCAGGGGGAGGTAATAATTCACCCCTCCACTTT. Protein: CASSPSGGGNNSPLHF.

V usage is TRBV7-9 and J usage is TRBJ2-3; D perhaps matches TRBD1 (5 bases). V was shortened by 3 bases and J by 0 bases, with 19 bases between the two germline ends. Germline V gives CDR1 SEHNR, CDR2 FQNEAQ (reference sequence). This CDR3 is 18 amino acids long. Here the CDR3 reads CASSFSGRQISSTDTQYF. In nucleotides, the CDR3 is TGTGCCAGCAGCTTCTCCGGCCGACAGATTTCTAGCACAGATACGCAGTATTTT.

The chain recombines TRBV7-9 with TRBJ2-1; 7 bases align to TRBD1. V gave up 1 base and J gave up 0 bases; unmatched junction bases: 0. Germline V gene sequence: CDR1 SEHNR, CDR2 FQNEAQ (reference sequence). The CDR3 is 15 amino acids. The CDR3 loop reads CASSLGTGSYNEQFF. The CDR3 DNA sequence: TGTGCCAGCAGCTTAGGGACAGGCTCCTACAATGAGCAGTTCTTC.

The genes are TRBV5-4 and TRBJ2-2; D uncertain. CDR3 length: 14 residues. Trimming stripped 0 bases from V and 6 bases from J, with 9 bases between. Germline-derived CDR1 and CDR2 are SGHNT and YYREEE (reference sequence). CDR3 loop: CASSLDRRPGELFF. In DNA, the CDR3 is TGTGCCAGCAGCTTGGACAGAAGGCCCGGGGAGCTGTTTTTT.

This clone was counted a few times. The chain links TRBV12-3 or TRBV12-4 to TRBJ1-1; 7 positions match TRBD1. V was clipped by 5 bases and J by 5 bases; unmatched bases: 5. This CDR3 region has 13 residues. The CDR3 protein is CASSLNRGTEAFF. In DNA form, the CDR3 reads TGTGCCAGCAGTCTAAACAGGGGTACTGAAGCTTTCTTT.

The chain employs TRBV2 and TRBJ1-6; perhaps TRBD1 as D (5 bases). CDR1 is SNHLY and CDR2 is FYNNEI in the germline V gene. The CDR3 consists of 15 residues. V was trimmed by 3 bases and J by 7 bases, leaving 13 bases between them. The CDR3 spells CASSDEGLKNSPLHF. In DNA form, the CDR3 reads TGTGCCAGCAGTGACGAGGGACTGAAAAATTCACCCCTCCACTTT.

Here the CDR3 reads CASSSRLYRGGRDTQYF. Written as DNA, the CDR3 is TGTGCCAGCAGCTCAAGACTATACCGGGGGGGCCGGGATACGCAGTATTTT. The rearrangement joins TRBV5-6 to TRBJ2-3, with 8 bases identical to TRBD2. Germline CDR1 and CDR2: SGHDT and YYEEEE. The CDR3 has 17 amino acids. V trimming: 3 bases; J trimming: 6 bases; junction bases outside the gene matches: 15. The variable domain in full, completed from reference TRBV5-6 and TRBJ2-3, reads DAGVTQSPTHLIKTRGQQVTLRCSPKSGHDTVSWYQQALGQGPQFIFQYYEEEERQRGNFPDRFSGHQFPNYSSELNVNALLLGDSALYLCASSSRLYRGGRDTQYFGPGTRLTVL.

The rearrangement joins TRBV10-3 to TRBJ2-7; 7 bases align to TRBD2. CDR1 is ENHRY, CDR2 SYGVKD, per germline. The CDR3 has 16 residues. With V trimmed by 0 bases and J by 0 bases, 5 bases remained unmatched. The CDR3 is CAISESGGGFSYEQYF. The CDR3 DNA reads TGTGCCATCAGTGAGTCGGGGGGGGGTTTCTCCTACGAGCAGTACTTC.

V usage is TRBV7-9 and J usage is TRBJ2-3, with a possible D match to TRBD1 (6 bases). This CDR3 region has 15 residues. Trimming cost V 2 bases and J 0 bases, with 9 bases left between them. CDR1 SEHNR and CDR2 FQNEAQ come from the germline V gene (reference sequence). CDR3 amino acids: CASSLSGTSTDTQYF. CDR3 in DNA: TGTGCCAGCAGCTTATCGGGGACAAGCACAGATACGCAGTATTTT.

The CDR3 DNA is TGTGCCAGCAGTGCGAGCGGGGGGATCACAGATACGCAGTATTTT. It is translated as CASSASGGITDTQYF. The rearrangement uses TRBV25-1 and TRBJ2-3; 9 bases are a match to TRBD2. The CDR3 runs to 15 residues. Germline lookup yields CDR1 MGHDK and CDR2 SYGVNS. The V and J ends lost 4 bases and 2 bases, in that order; junction bases with no gene match: 4.

The chain combines TRBV7-2 with TRBJ1-2, with TRBD1 identical over 7 bases. The junction had 12 bases not matched to a gene; V was cut back by 0 bases and J by 8 bases. CDR3 length: 16 residues. The germline gives CDR1 SGHTA, CDR2 FQGNSA. This CDR3 reads CASSLAMLTGTSGYTF. CDR3 nucleotides: TGTGCCAGCAGCTTAGCGATGCTGACAGGGACCTCCGGCTACACCTTC.

The chain combines TRBV27 with TRBJ2-5, with 11 bases that match TRBD1. The CDR3 is 15 residues long. Germline V gene lookup returns CDR1 MNHEY and CDR2 SMNVEV (reference sequence). Trimming cost V 5 bases and J 4 bases; bases outside gene matches: 6. CDR3 sequence: CASSGDRGKGETQYF. CDR3 DNA sequence: TGTGCCAGCAGTGGGGACAGGGGGAAAGGAGAGACCCAGTACTTC.

This chain links TRBV9 with TRBJ2-7; 8 positions agree with TRBD1. The CDR3 has 14 amino acids. V lost 2 bases, J lost 3 bases, and 4 bases stayed unmatched. Germline-derived CDR1 and CDR2 are SGDLS and YYNGEE. CDR3 nucleotide sequence: TGTGCCAGCAGCGTCGGACAGGGCCACTACGAGCAGTACTTC. Protein sequence: CASSVGQGHYEQYF.

The V gene is TRBV5-4, the J gene TRBJ2-3, with 12 bases that match TRBD2. CDR1 is SGHNT, CDR2 YYREEE, per germline (reference sequence). J was trimmed by 3 bases and V by 4 bases; bases with no gene match: 6. CDR3 length: 16 residues. The CDR3 loop is CASSTRLAGGTDTQYF. For the CDR3, the DNA is TGTGCCAGCAGCACCCGGCTAGCGGGGGGGACAGATACGCAGTATTTT.

The chain carries TRBV5-4 and TRBJ2-7; 7 bases line up with TRBD1. Germline V CDR1 and CDR2: SGHNT, YYREEE (reference sequence). This CDR3 contains 17 residues. The ends lost 3 bases at V and 0 bases at J; junction bases unmatched: 12. The CDR3 DNA reads as TGTGCCAGCAGCTCTCGGTCCGGGACAGCCTCCTCCTACGAGCAGTACTTC. It translates to CASSSRSGTASSYEQYF.

The chain joins TRBV24-1 to TRBJ1-2; D not certain. The CDR3 length is 14 residues. Trimming took 3 bases from V and 3 from J, leaving 10 bases between them. CDR1 and CDR2 (germline): KGHDR, SFDVKD. The CDR3 region has the DNA TGTGCCACCAGTGATGCCCCTAGAGACTATGGCTACACCTTC. Translated, it gives CATSDAPRDYGYTF.

The chain is built from TRBV23-1 and TRBJ2-4; D remains ambiguous. TRBV23-1 is assigned to the ORF class and has an uncertain function. The ends were cut back, 2 bases at V and 7 bases at J, with 12 bases in the middle. This CDR3 spans 14 amino acids. The CDR3 nucleotides read TGCGCCAGCAGTCAAGGGCAACTGCCTAACATTCAGTACTTC. This translates into CASSQGQLPNIQYF.

This clone was found a few times. This chain links TRBV7-2 with TRBJ2-5, with TRBD2 matching 10 bases. V dropped 1 base and J dropped 5; count of bases not matched to a gene: 10. The CDR3 is 17 residues long. The germline V gene has CDR1 SGHTA and CDR2 FQGNSA. The CDR3 is CASSLEVGLAALETQYF. The CDR3 coding sequence is TGTGCCAGCAGCTTAGAGGTTGGACTAGCGGCCCTGGAGACCCAGTACTTC.

This sequence joins TRBV30 and TRBJ1-2; TRBD1 matches 8 bases. In germline, CDR1 is GTSNPN, CDR2 SVGIG (reference sequence). The CDR3 is made up of 15 amino acids. V was clipped by 3 bases and J by 6 bases; unmatched bases: 12. CDR3 in amino acids: CAWSPFWAGGDGYTF. The DNA of the CDR3 is TGTGCCTGGAGCCCTTTCTGGGCAGGGGGCGATGGCTACACCTTC.

This clone appeared a single time. The chain carries TRBV7-9 and TRBJ2-7; D uncertain. Trimming shortened V by 1 base and J by 1 base, and 14 bases separated the two germline ends. From germline, CDR1 is SEHNR and CDR2 FQNEAQ (reference sequence). The CDR3 runs 16 residues. CDR3 protein: CASSLGGTIASYEQYF. The CDR3 DNA reads as TGTGCCAGCAGCTTAGGAGGAACTATAGCTTCCTACGAGCAGTACTTC.

This chain's CDR3 is CASSQVTQGAYGYTF. CDR3 DNA sequence: TGTGCCAGCAGCCAGGTTACGCAGGGGGCTTATGGCTACACCTTC. V and J are TRBV5-5 and TRBJ1-2; 8 bases fit TRBD1. Germline CDR1 SGHKS, CDR2 YYEKEE (reference sequence). V shed 4 bases, J shed 5 bases, and the junction held 10 bases outside the gene matches. This CDR3 spans 15 amino acids. Variable domain in full (rest from reference TRBV5-5 and TRBJ1-2): DAGVTQSPTHLIKTRGQQVTLRCSPISGHKSVSWYQQVLGQGPQFIFQYYEKEERGRGNFPDRFSARQFPNYSSELNVNALLLGDSALYLCASSQVTQGAYGYTFGSGTRLTVV.

This chain links TRBV6-2 or TRBV6-3 with TRBJ1-1, with D tentatively TRBD1 (5 bases). Germline lookup yields CDR1 MNHEY and CDR2 SVGEGT. The CDR3 sequence is 16 residues long. V lost 5 bases to trimming and J lost 4 bases, with 20 bases between them. The CDR3 spells CASSTRRAAVSTEAFF. CDR3 sequence (DNA): TGTGCCAGCAGTACACGCAGGGCGGCCGTGAGCACTGAAGCTTTCTTT.

The table lists this clone with a count of one. The J gene is TRBJ1-1, the V gene TRBV7-3; D not certain. CDR1 is SGHTA and CDR2 is FQGTGA in the germline V gene. V was clipped by 1 base and J by 1 base, with 10 bases between them. The CDR3 length is 15 residues. The CDR3 is CASSLRKGGNTEAFF. CDR3 sequence (DNA): TGTGCCAGCAGCTTAAGGAAGGGAGGGAACACTGAAGCTTTCTTT.

The rearrangement joins TRBV6-5 to TRBJ1-6, with TRBD1 matching 8 bases. Germline loops: CDR1 MNHEY, CDR2 SVGAGI. The J segment lost 14 bases and the V segment lost 6 bases, leaving 9 bases of the junction unmatched. The CDR3 is made up of 13 amino acids. CDR3 bases: TGTGCCAGCAGAACCTCGCTGGACAGGGCCCTCCACTTT. It yields the protein CASRTSLDRALHF.